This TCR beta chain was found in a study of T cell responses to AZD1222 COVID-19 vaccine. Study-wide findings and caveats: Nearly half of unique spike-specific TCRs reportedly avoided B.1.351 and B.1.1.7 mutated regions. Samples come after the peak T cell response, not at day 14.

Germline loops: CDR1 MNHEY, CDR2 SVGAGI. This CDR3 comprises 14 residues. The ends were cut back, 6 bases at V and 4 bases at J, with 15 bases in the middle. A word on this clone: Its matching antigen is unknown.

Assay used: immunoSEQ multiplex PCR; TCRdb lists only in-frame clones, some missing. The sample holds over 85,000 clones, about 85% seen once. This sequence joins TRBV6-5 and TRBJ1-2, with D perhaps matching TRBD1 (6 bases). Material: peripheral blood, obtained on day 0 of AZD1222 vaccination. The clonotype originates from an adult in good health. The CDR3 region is CASRVAGEGYGYTF. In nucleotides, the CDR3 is TGTGCCAGCAGGGTGGCAGGGGAGGGCTATGGCTACACCTTC.